Included here is one T cell receptor beta chain sequence, with context. The antigen is not known. The source of the sample is a study of blood T cells in healthy people across ages. Study conclusions and caveats: Older age went with lower TCR beta diversity per million T cells, in a roughly linear way.

PCR was performed a second time for 7 to 11 cycles using a sample-barcoded 5' primer and a J-beta primer mix. TCRdb re-called the 5' RACE reads with MiXCR, one entry per CDR3 protein. The sample yields hundreds of thousands of distinct CDR3 sequences, 40% to 60% seen once. Approximately 9.6 milliliters of peripheral blood were drawn from each donor into EDTA-treated tubes. The sequencing input was blood. This clonotype was obtained from a man younger than 45 in good health.

CDR3 coding DNA: TGTGCCAGCAGCTTCAGGGATTCACCCCTCCACTTT. Protein product: CASSFRDSPLHF. V gene TRBV3-1 combines with J gene TRBJ1-6, with D tentatively TRBD1 (5 bases). The CDR3 length is 12 residues. Trimming cost V 5 bases and J 8 bases, with 7 bases left between them. Germline CDR1 and CDR2: LGHDT and YNNKEL (reference sequence).